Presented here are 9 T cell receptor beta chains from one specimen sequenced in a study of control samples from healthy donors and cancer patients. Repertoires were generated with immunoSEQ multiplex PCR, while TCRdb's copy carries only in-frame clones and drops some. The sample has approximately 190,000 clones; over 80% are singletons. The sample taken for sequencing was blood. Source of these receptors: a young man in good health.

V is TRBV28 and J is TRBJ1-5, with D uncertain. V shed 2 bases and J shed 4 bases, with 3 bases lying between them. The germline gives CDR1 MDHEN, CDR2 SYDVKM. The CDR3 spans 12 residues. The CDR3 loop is CASSLGNQPQHF. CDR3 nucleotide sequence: TGTGCCAGCAGTTTAGGGAATCAGCCCCAGCATTTT.

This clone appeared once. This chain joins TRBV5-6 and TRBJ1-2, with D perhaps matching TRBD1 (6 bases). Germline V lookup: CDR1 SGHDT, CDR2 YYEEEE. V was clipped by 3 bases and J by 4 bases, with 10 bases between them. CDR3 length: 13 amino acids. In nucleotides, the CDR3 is TGTGCCAGCAGCTCACAGGGTTCCTATGGCTACACCTTC. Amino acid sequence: CASSSQGSYGYTF.

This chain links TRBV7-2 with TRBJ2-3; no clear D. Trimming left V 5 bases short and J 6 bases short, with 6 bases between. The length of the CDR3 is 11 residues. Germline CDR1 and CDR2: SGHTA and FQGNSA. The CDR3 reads CASSAADTQYF. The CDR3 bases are TGTGCCAGCAGCGCAGCGGATACGCAGTATTTT.

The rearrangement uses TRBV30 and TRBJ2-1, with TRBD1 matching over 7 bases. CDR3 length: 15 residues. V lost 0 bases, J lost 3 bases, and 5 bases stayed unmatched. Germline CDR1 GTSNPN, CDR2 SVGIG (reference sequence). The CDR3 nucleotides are TGTGCCTGGAGTGTAGGGCCAGGGGGCTACAATGAGCAGTTCTTC. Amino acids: CAWSVGPGGYNEQFF.

The chain's CDR3 is CASSSTGGGNEQYF. Here the CDR3 DNA reads TGTGCCAGCAGTTCGACAGGGGGTGGAAACGAGCAGTACTTC. The V and J genes are TRBV2 and TRBJ2-7, with TRBD1 matching over 9 bases. The V and J ends lost 5 bases and 5 bases, in that order; junction bases with no gene match: 7. The CDR3 extends over 14 amino acids. Germline assignment: CDR1 SNHLY and CDR2 FYNNEI. Supplemented by reference TRBV2 and TRBJ2-7, the full variable domain reads EPEVTQTPSHQVTQMGQEVILRCVPISNHLYFYWYRQILGQKVEFLVSFYNNEISEKSEIFDDQFSVERPDGSNFTLKIRSTKLEDSAMYFCASSSTGGGNEQYFGPGTRLTVT.

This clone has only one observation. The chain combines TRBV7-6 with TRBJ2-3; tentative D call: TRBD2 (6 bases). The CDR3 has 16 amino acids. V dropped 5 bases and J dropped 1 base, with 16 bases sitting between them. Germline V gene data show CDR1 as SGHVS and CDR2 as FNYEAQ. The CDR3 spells CASSPGWGVGTDTQYF. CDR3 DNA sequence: TGTGCCAGCAGCCCGGGATGGGGGGTTGGCACAGATACGCAGTATTTT.

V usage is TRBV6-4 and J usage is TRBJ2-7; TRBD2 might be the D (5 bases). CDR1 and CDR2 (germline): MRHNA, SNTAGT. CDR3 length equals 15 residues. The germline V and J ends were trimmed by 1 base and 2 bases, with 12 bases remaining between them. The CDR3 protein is CASSDWSGVTYEQYF. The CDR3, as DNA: TGTGCCAGCAGTGACTGGTCCGGGGTTACCTACGAGCAGTACTTC.

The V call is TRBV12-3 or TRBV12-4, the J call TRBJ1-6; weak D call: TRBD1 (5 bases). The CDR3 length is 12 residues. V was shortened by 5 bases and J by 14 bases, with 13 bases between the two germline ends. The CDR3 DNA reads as TGTGCCAGCAGTCTCCAGGGAGGGTCCCTCCACTTT. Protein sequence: CASSLQGGSLHF.

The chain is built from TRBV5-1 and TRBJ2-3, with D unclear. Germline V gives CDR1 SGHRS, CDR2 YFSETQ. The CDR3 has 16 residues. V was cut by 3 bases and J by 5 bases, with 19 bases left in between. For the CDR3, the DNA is TGCGCCAGCAGCTCCCAGGTGTCTAGAGGCCGAGATACGCAGTATTTT. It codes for CASSSQVSRGRDTQYF.